This T cell receptor (beta chain) came from a study of T cells in Graves' hyperthyroidism and ophthalmopathy. This clonotype was seen repeatedly, ten times or more. Template material for amplifying TCR beta CDR3 regions consisted of RNA transcripts. With the HTBI primer set, the TCR CDR3 went through a first round of RT-PCR. TCRdb recomputed calls from the multiplex PCR reads with MiXCR, one row per CDR3 protein. This sample has roughly 500,000 distinct CDR3 sequences, with 46% found just once. V was pared by 1 base and J by 11 bases, with 3 bases of the junction left unmatched. The germline V gene encodes CDR1 LGHDT and CDR2 YNNKEL (reference sequence). The CDR3 covers 12 residues.

Sequencing was performed on peripheral blood or thyroid tissue (not recorded which). The chain uses TRBV3-1 and TRBJ2-5; 8 bases are a match to TRBD2. The clonotype originates from an adult woman with Graves' disease, either hyperthyroidism or ophthalmopathy (not recorded which). Here the CDR3 reads CASSQVGGRQYF. CDR3 coding DNA: TGTGCCAGCAGCCAAGTTGGCGGGAGGCAGTACTTC.